Below, 3 T cell receptor beta chains from the same sample are listed, as sequenced in a study of T-cell memory formation after mild COVID-19. TCRdb re-derived calls from the 5' RACE reads in MiXCR, one entry per CDR3 protein. The repertoire holds 200,000 to 250,000 distinct CDR3 sequences, with about 27% as singletons. Material for sequencing was PBMCs or a T cell subset sorted from them (not recorded which). The receptors come from an adult woman who had mild COVID-19 (a few samples of this study predate the infection). Cell type and time point are not known.

V is TRBV12-3 or TRBV12-4 and J is TRBJ1-2; TRBD1 might be the D (6 bases). Between the trimmed V and J ends, which lost 6 bases and 8 bases, there was a span of 13 bases. The CDR3 is 12 residues long. The CDR3 DNA reads TGTGCCAGCAGACAGGACAGTCCGGGCTACACCTTC. Translation gives CASRQDSPGYTF.

This clonotype was observed a single time. The chain is built from TRBV5-1 and TRBJ2-7; D is ambiguous. V gave up 2 bases and J gave up 3 bases, with 9 bases separating them. CDR3 length equals 13 residues. In germline, CDR1 is SGHRS, CDR2 YFSETQ. The CDR3 nucleotides read TGCGCCAGCAGCTTTCTGCGGAACTACGAGCAGTACTTC. This codes for CASSFLRNYEQYF.

This clonotype was observed a few times. The rearrangement joins TRBV5-1 to TRBJ2-5; D uncertain. Per the germline V gene, CDR1 is SGHRS and CDR2 is YFSETQ. The CDR3 is made up of 13 amino acids. V dropped 4 bases and J dropped 2 bases, with 9 bases sitting between them. The CDR3 sequence: CASSPWPQETQYF. The CDR3 region has the DNA TGCGCCAGCAGCCCCTGGCCACAAGAGACCCAGTACTTC.